The present entry profiles one T cell receptor (beta chain) with its context. Its antigen is unknown. After removal of 5 bases from V and 4 bases from J, the junction contained 4 bases not matched to a gene. The CDR3 spans 14 residues. The germline V gene encodes CDR1 SGHAT and CDR2 FQNNGV. The sample is drawn from a study of shared clonotypes between healthy human individuals. The study's findings and limits: Exclusively blood specimens were collected; tissue repertoires likely differ. Rarefaction revealed incomplete sorted-subset sequencing despite large depth.

CD4+ cells were split into CD45RA+ naive and CD45RA-negative memory subsets. Libraries were prepared by immunoSEQ multiplex PCR; TCRdb keeps only in-frame clonotypes and omits some of them. The sample yields about 2.4 million clones, approximately 94% seen once. Sequenced material: naive CD4+ T cells sorted from blood. Indicated subset: CD45RA+ positively selected. The chain couples TRBV11-2 to TRBJ2-2; 7 bases line up with TRBD2. The TCR sequence derives from a man between 18 and 29 years old in good health. The DNA for the CDR3 is TGTGCCAGCAGCCTACGGGGGGTCACCGGGGAGCTGTTTTTT. It codes for CASSLRGVTGELFF.